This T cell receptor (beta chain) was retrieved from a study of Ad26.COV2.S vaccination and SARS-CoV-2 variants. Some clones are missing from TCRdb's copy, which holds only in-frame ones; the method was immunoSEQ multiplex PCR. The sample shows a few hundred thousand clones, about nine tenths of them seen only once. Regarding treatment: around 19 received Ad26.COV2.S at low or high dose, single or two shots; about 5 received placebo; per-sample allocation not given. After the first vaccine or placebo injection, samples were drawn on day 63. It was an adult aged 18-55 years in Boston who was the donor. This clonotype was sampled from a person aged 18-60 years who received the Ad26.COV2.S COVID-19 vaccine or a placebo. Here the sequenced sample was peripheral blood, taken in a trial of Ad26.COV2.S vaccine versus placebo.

DNA for the CDR3: TGTGCCAGTAGGCGGACAGGGAGTGGCAATCAGCCCCAGCATTTT. It specifies CASRRTGSGNQPQHF. The chain couples TRBV19 to TRBJ1-5; TRBD1 matches 8 bases. From germline, CDR1 is LNHDA and CDR2 SQIVND (reference sequence). The V segment lost 6 bases and the J segment 2 bases; nucleotides outside the gene matches: 6. The CDR3 covers 15 residues. The full variable domain, its missing parts supplied by reference TRBV19 and TRBJ1-5, is DGGITQSPKYLFRKEGQNVTLSCEQNLNHDAMYWYRQDPGQGLRLIYYSQIVNDFQKGDIAEGYSVSREKKESFPLTVTSAQKNPTAFYLCASRRTGSGNQPQHFGDGTRLSIL.